This TCR beta chain was documented in a study of T-cell reconstitution after alpha-beta-depleted transplantation in children. This clonotype has ten or more counts. CDR3 length equals 16 residues. Germline CDR1 reads SGHTA; CDR2 reads FQGTGA. Trimming at V came to 2 bases and at J to 5 bases, leaving 6 bases not matched to a gene. A library of TCRbeta sequences, prepared with unique molecular identifiers, was generated. One entry per CDR3 protein results from TCRdb running MiXCR on the PCR reads. This sample yields around 600,000 distinct CDR3 sequences, of which roughly a tenth are seen a single time; about 4.3% belongs to the top ten.

The receptor was isolated from a human donor who donated a stem cell graft to a child with acute myeloid leukemia. The sample was PBMCs from the stem cell graft donor, taken from the stem cell graft. The V and J genes are TRBV7-3 and TRBJ1-4, with 9 bases fitting TRBD1. For the CDR3, the DNA is TGTGCCAGCAGCTTAGCATGGACAGGGGCGAATGAAAAACTGTTTTTT. Amino acids: CASSLAWTGANEKLFF.